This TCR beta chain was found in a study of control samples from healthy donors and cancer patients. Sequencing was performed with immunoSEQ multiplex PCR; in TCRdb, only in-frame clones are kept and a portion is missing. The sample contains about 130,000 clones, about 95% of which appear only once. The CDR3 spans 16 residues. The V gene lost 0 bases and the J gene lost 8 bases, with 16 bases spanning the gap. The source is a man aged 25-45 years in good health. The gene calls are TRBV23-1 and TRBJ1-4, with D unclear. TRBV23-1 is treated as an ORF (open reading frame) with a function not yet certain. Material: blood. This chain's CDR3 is CASSQSTGPRREKLFF. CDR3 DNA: TGCGCCAGCAGTCAATCGACGGGCCCCCGTAGGGAAAAACTGTTTTTT.